This T cell receptor beta chain stems from a study of T cell repertoires in cytomegalovirus infection. The overall study: Both recently identified HLA-C-restricted and well-studied HLA-B-restricted CMV epitopes were used in the study. CMV infection and matching HLA type were both indicated by public TCR beta signatures.

The CDR3 is 15 residues long. Germline CDR1 and CDR2: MNHEY and SVGAGI. Study-wide findings and caveats: The ex vivo response showed dominance by HLA-C-restricted CMV-specific TCR beta clonotypes. Using cumulative public TCR beta family frequency, the authors identified those who carried CMV together with the relevant HLA.

TCRdb processed the reads anew with MiXCR; each CDR3 protein has one entry. The table lists under 450,000 distinct CDR3 sequences, about 35% of them singletons, with about 14% in the top ten. This clonotype was seen repeatedly, ten times or more. The antigen remains unidentified. One end of the junction is discordant with germline, which a read error may explain. The chain links TRBV6-5 to TRBJ2-6; D is unclear. This clonotype was sampled from a human donor in good health (CMV status not recorded). Some clones in this sample may be carry-over from other donors' samples. The specimen was cultured PBMCs, collected from culture after CMV antigen stimulation. CDR3 nucleotides: TGTGCCAGCAGCTACTCGAGCTCTGGGGCCAACGTCCTGACTTTC. Its translation is CASSYSSSGANVLTF.